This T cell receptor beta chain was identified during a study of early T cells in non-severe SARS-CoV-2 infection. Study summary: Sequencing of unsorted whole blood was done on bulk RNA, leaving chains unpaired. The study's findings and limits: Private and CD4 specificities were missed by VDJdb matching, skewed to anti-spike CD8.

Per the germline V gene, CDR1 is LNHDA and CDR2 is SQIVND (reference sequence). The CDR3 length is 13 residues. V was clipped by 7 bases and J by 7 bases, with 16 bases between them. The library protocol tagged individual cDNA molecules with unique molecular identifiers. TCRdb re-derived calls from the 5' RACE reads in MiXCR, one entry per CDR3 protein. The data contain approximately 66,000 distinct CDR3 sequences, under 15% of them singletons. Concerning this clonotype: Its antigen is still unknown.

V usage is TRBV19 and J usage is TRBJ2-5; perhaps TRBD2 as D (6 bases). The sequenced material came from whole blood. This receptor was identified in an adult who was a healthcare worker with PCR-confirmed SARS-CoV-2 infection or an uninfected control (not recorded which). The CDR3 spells CASNNDPGLTQYF. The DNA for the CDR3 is TGTGCCAGTAACAACGACCCGGGACTGACCCAGTACTTC. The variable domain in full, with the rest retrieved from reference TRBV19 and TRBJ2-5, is DGGITQSPKYLFRKEGQNVTLSCEQNLNHDAMYWYRQDPGQGLRLIYYSQIVNDFQKGDIAEGYSVSREKKESFPLTVTSAQKNPTAFYLCASNNDPGLTQYFGPGTRLLVL.